The entry that follows covers one TCR beta chain sequence. This sample was included in a study of blood T cell repertoires in COVID-19. As for the study in general: Acute and convalescent COVID-19 specimens originated in the United States, Italy and Spain.

Followed over time, Seattle patients had been enrolled while infection was active. The CDR3 spans 11 residues. V was pared by 5 bases and J by 9 bases, with 13 bases between. Germline V gives CDR1 DFQATT, CDR2 SNEGSKA (reference sequence). As originally analysed: Estimation of nucleated cell counts relied on the amplification of reference gene primers. Sequenced by immunoSEQ multiplex PCR; TCRdb stores in-frame clones only, minus some. V and J calls and clone size are copied from that table; D and trimming were computed from the DNA. In the table there are roughly 190,000 clones, roughly 79% of which are singletons.

The chain recombines TRBV20-1 with TRBJ2-5; D is perhaps TRBD2 (6 bases). Sequencing was done on a sample of peripheral blood. The TCR comes from a woman aged 35 to 49 with COVID-19, enrolled during active disease. This CDR3 is CSAGVAAAQYF. The CDR3 coding sequence is TGCAGTGCTGGGGTAGCGGCGGCCCAGTACTTC.